This T cell receptor (beta chain) was observed in a study of cytomegalovirus exposure and HLA in healthy donors. Use of 60 Vbeta and 13 Jbeta primers characterized the PCR. TCRdb's copy holds only in-frame clones and misses some; the assay was immunoSEQ multiplex PCR. The profile shows 110,000 or so clones, over 65% of them singletons. The CDR3 runs to 15 residues. CDR1 MNHNS and CDR2 SASEGT come from the germline V gene. With V trimmed by 8 bases and J by 2 bases, 10 bases remained unmatched. The genes are TRBV6-1 and TRBJ2-3; TRBD2 matches at 7 bases. The receptor comes from a woman in her 50s in good health and CMV-seropositive. Sequencing was performed on PBMCs. The CDR3 sequence is CASRRQRGNTDTQYF. Written as DNA, the CDR3 is TGTGCCAGCCGACGCCAGCGGGGCAACACAGATACGCAGTATTTT.